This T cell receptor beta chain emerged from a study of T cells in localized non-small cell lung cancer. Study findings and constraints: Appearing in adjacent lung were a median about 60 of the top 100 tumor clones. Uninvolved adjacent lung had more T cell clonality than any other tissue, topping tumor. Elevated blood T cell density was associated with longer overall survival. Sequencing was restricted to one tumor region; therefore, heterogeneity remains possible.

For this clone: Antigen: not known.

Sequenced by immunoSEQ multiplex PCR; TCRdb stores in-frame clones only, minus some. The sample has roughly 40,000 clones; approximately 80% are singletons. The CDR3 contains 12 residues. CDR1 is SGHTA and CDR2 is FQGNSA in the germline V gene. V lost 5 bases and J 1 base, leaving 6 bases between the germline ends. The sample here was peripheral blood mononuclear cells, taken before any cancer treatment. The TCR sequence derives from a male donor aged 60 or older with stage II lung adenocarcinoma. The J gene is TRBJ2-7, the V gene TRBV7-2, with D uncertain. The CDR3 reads CASSVGSYEQYF. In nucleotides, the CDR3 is TGTGCCAGCAGCGTGGGGTCCTACGAGCAGTACTTC.